Described below is a single TCR beta chain sequence and its context. This sample is part of a study of blood T cell repertoires in COVID-19. Trimming cost V 4 bases and J 4 bases, with 17 bases left between them. Per germline, CDR1 SGHNT and CDR2 YYREEE (reference sequence). The CDR3 has 15 amino acids. The table came from immunoSEQ multiplex PCR; TCRdb's copy has only in-frame clones and leaves some out. Of roughly 290,000 clones in the sample, more than 80% are singletons; the top ten hold roughly 6.8%. The source is a woman between 25 and 40 years old with COVID-19, enrolled during active disease. The sequencing input was peripheral blood. This sequence joins TRBV5-4 and TRBJ1-2; TRBD1 is a possible D gene (5 bases). The CDR3 bases are TGTGCCAGCAGCGGGGGGACCACCGCCCTCTATGGCTACACCTTC. Encoded protein: CASSGGTTALYGYTF.